Below are 16 T cell receptor beta chains sequenced from a single sample in a study of T cell responses to AZD1222 COVID-19 vaccine. The data were produced by immunoSEQ multiplex PCR, yet TCRdb's version contains in-frame clones alone and is incomplete. The data hold over 85,000 clones, with roughly 84% observed a single time. Sequencing used peripheral blood, obtained on day 0 of AZD1222 vaccination. Receptors originate from an adult in good health.

The chain couples TRBV6-4 to TRBJ2-7; D gene ambiguous. Trimming removed 0 bases at V and 0 bases at J, with 12 bases between. CDR1 and CDR2 from the germline V gene are MRHNA and SNTAGT. The CDR3 is 16 residues long. The CDR3, as DNA: TGTGCCAGCAGTGACTCCCGAGATCCAAACTCCTACGAGCAGTACGTC. This translates into CASSDSRDPNSYEQYV.

The chain recombines TRBV18 with TRBJ2-3; D remains ambiguous. The V end was cut by 1 base, the J end by 1 base, with 9 bases between. Looked up from germline, CDR1 is KGHSH and CDR2 is LQKENI. The CDR3 has 15 residues. The CDR3, as DNA: TGTGCCAGCTCACCACAGCTAATGGGCACAGATACGCAGTATTTT. This codes for CASSPQLMGTDTQYF. Complete variable domain (other parts from reference TRBV18 and TRBJ2-3): NAGVMQNPRHLVRRRGQEARLRCSPMKGHSHVYWYRQLPEEGLKFMVYLQKENIIDESGMPKERFSAEFPKEGPSILRIQQVVRGDSAAYFCASSPQLMGTDTQYFGPGTRLTVL.

The V and J genes are TRBV9 and TRBJ2-5, with 14 bases that match TRBD2. J gave up 4 bases and V 3 bases, and 2 bases lay outside the gene matches. CDR1 and CDR2 (germline): SGDLS, YYNGEE. The CDR3 is 15 amino acids. The CDR3 region is CASSEGTSGGETQYF. The CDR3 DNA follows: TGTGCCAGCAGCGAGGGGACTAGCGGGGGAGAGACCCAGTACTTC.

The chain links TRBV28 to TRBJ1-5; D is ambiguous. This CDR3 is 15 amino acids long. V lost 5 bases and J lost 0, with 11 bases in between. The V gene's germline CDR1 is MDHEN and CDR2 SYDVKM. Here the CDR3 DNA reads TGTGCCAGCAGTCCTTCCTATTATAGCAATCAGCCCCAGCATTTT. The encoded protein is CASSPSYYSNQPQHF.

The rearrangement links TRBV6-2 or TRBV6-3 to TRBJ1-1; 10 bases align to TRBD1. The germline CDR1 and CDR2 sequences are MNHEY and SVGEGT. V lost 8 bases to trimming and J lost 5 bases; unmatched junction nucleotides: 8. The CDR3 runs to 14 residues. The CDR3 spells CASGRDRGGTEAFF. Written as DNA, the CDR3 is TGTGCCAGCGGCCGGGACAGGGGAGGTACTGAAGCTTTCTTT.

The CDR3 DNA sequence: TGCGCCAGCAGCAAAGCGGGGGGTAGTTACAATGAGCAGTTCTTC. This encodes CASSKAGGSYNEQFF. J is TRBJ2-1 and V is TRBV5-1; 9 nucleotides align to TRBD2. Germline lookup yields CDR1 SGHRS and CDR2 YFSETQ. The CDR3 is made up of 15 amino acids. Unmatched junction bases numbered 6, after V lost 4 bases and J lost 4 bases.

The chain has TRBV6-6 and TRBJ2-2, with no clear D. Trimming shortened V by 5 bases and J by 0 bases, and 7 bases separated the two germline ends. Germline V gene lookup returns CDR1 MNHNY and CDR2 SVGAGI (reference sequence). The CDR3 spans 14 residues. The CDR3 bases are TGTGCCAGCAGTCTCGACCCGAACACCGGGGAGCTGTTTTTT. As protein: CASSLDPNTGELFF.

In this sample, this clone turned up once. This chain links TRBV3-1 (or the pseudogene TRBV3-2) with TRBJ2-1, with TRBD1 identical over 9 bases. From germline, CDR1 is LGHDT and CDR2 YNNKEL (reference sequence). Unmatched junction bases numbered 14, after V lost 4 bases and J lost 13 bases. This CDR3 comprises 15 residues. Written as DNA, the CDR3 is TGTGCCAGCAGCCTAACTGAAGGGACAGGGCGTCGCCAGTTCTTC. Protein product: CASSLTEGTGRRQFF.

V and J are TRBV6-2 or TRBV6-3 and TRBJ2-7; D is perhaps TRBD1 (5 bases). CDR3 length: 13 residues. Germline-derived CDR1 and CDR2 are MNHEY and SVGEGT. V was pared by 4 bases and J by 2 bases, with 9 bases between. CDR3 nucleotide sequence: TGTGCCAGCAGTTCTCCAGGGACCTACGAGCAGTACTTC. This translates into CASSSPGTYEQYF.

A few counts support this clone. The genes are TRBV30 and TRBJ1-6; 9 bases are a match to TRBD1. Per the germline V gene, CDR1 is GTSNPN and CDR2 is SVGIG (reference sequence). V was clipped by 3 bases and J by 7 bases; unmatched bases: 10. CDR3 size: 16 residues. The CDR3 loop is CAWRQGAMVGNSPLHF. The CDR3 DNA follows: TGTGCCTGGAGACAGGGGGCAATGGTAGGGAATTCACCCCTCCACTTT. The full variable domain, completed using reference TRBV30 and TRBJ1-6, is SQTIHQWPATLVQPVGSPLSLECTVEGTSNPNLYWYRQAAGRGLQLLFYSVGIGQISSEVPQNLSASRPQDRQFILSSKKLLLSDSGFYLCAWRQGAMVGNSPLHFGNGTRLTVT.

A single count supports this clone. V and J are TRBV12-5 and TRBJ2-1; 7 bases agree with TRBD2. CDR1 and CDR2 (germline): LGHNT, FRNRAP. Unmatched junction bases numbered 8, after V lost 1 base and J lost 2 bases. The length of the CDR3 is 17 residues. For the CDR3, the DNA is TGTGCTAGTGGTTTGGCGTCGGGGACTATCCCCTACAATGAGCAGTTCTTC. This translates into CASGLASGTIPYNEQFF.

This chain links TRBV6-5 with TRBJ2-1; 10 bases match TRBD2. Germline trimming cut 5 bases from V and 6 bases from J; bases unmatched to any gene: 7. The CDR3 runs to 15 residues. Germline assignment: CDR1 MNHEY and CDR2 SVGAGI. The DNA for the CDR3 is TGTGCCAGCAGTAATAGCGGGGGGACTCCCAATGAGCAGTTCTTC. Residues: CASSNSGGTPNEQFF.

V is TRBV7-9 and J is TRBJ2-1; no definite D call. V lost 5 bases and J lost 11, with 19 bases in between. Germline-derived CDR1 and CDR2 are SEHNR and FQNEAQ (reference sequence). The CDR3 contains 14 residues. The CDR3 here is CASSPPQPHTKQFF. The DNA for the CDR3 is TGTGCCAGCAGCCCACCGCAGCCGCACACCAAGCAGTTCTTC.

The chain recombines TRBV19 with TRBJ1-5; D is uncertain. Germline assignment: CDR1 LNHDA and CDR2 SQIVND (reference sequence). The CDR3 is made up of 15 amino acids. V lost 5 bases and J lost 0, with 11 bases in between. This CDR3 reads CASSSGRNSNQPQHF. The CDR3 DNA sequence: TGTGCCAGTAGTTCTGGACGTAATAGCAATCAGCCCCAGCATTTT.

V and J are TRBV19 and TRBJ1-6; unclear D gene. V lost 7 bases, J lost 8 bases, and 9 bases lay in between. From germline, CDR1 is LNHDA and CDR2 SQIVND (reference sequence). This CDR3 contains 12 residues. The CDR3 nucleotides are TGTGCCAGTAACGCTGGGGATTCACCCCTCCACTTT. This translates into CASNAGDSPLHF.

The chain uses TRBV7-3 and TRBJ2-3; TRBD1 aligns across 7 bases. Germline assignment: CDR1 SGHTA and CDR2 FQGTGA. J gave up 2 bases and V 5 bases, and 10 bases lay outside the gene matches. The CDR3 totals 16 residues. The CDR3 here is CASSPRRTGATDTQYF. DNA for the CDR3: TGTGCCAGCAGCCCCCGGCGGACAGGCGCCACAGATACGCAGTATTTT.